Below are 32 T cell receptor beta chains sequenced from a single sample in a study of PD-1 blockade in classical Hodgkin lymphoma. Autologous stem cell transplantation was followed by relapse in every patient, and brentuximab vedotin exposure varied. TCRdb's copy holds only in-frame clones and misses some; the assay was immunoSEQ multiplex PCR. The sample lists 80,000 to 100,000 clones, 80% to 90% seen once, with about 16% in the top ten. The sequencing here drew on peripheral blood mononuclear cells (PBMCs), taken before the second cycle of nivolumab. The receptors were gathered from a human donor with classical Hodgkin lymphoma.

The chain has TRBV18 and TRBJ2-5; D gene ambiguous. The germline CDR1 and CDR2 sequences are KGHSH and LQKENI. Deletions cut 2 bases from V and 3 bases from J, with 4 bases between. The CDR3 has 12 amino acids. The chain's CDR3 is CASSPGKETQYF. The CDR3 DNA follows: TGTGCCAGCTCACCAGGGAAAGAGACCCAGTACTTC. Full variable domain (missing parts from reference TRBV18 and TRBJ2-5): NAGVMQNPRHLVRRRGQEARLRCSPMKGHSHVYWYRQLPEEGLKFMVYLQKENIIDESGMPKERFSAEFPKEGPSILRIQQVVRGDSAAYFCASSPGKETQYFGPGTRLLVL.

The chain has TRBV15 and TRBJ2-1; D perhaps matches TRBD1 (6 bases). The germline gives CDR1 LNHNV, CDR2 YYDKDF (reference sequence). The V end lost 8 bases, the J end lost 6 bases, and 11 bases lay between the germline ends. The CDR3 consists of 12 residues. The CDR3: CATGGRGNEQFF. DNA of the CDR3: TGTGCCACCGGGGGCCGGGGCAATGAGCAGTTCTTC.

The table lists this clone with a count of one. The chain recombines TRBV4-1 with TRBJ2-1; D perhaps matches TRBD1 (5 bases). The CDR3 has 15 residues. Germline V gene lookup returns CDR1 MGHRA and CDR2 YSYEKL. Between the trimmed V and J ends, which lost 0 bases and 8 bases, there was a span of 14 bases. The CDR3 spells CASSQEPGARYEQFF. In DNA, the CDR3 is TGCGCCAGCAGCCAAGAGCCTGGGGCTCGCTATGAGCAGTTCTTC.

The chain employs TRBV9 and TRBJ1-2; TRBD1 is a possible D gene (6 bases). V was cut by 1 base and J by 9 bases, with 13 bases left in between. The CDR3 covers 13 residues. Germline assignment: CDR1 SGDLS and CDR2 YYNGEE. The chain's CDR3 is CASSVSWGQSYTF. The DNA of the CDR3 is TGTGCCAGCAGCGTAAGTTGGGGACAAAGCTACACCTTC.

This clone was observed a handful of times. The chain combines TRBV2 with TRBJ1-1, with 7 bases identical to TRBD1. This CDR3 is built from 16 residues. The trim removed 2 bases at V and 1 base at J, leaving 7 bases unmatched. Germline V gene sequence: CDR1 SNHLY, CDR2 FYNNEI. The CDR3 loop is CASSEPGQATNTEAFF. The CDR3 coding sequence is TGTGCCAGCAGTGAACCAGGACAGGCAACGAACACTGAAGCTTTCTTT.

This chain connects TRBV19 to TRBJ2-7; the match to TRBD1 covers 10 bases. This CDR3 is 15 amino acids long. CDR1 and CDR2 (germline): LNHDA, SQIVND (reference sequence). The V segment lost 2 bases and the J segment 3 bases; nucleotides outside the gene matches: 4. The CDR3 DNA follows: TGTGCCAGTAGTATATCGCGGACAGGGGGCTACGAGCAGTACTTC. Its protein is CASSISRTGGYEQYF.

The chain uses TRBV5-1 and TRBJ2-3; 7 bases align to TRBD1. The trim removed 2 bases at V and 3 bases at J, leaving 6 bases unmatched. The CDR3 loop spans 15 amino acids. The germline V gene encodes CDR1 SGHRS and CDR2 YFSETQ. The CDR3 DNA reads TGCGCCAGCAGCTTAGGGGCAGGGGGTACAGATACGCAGTATTTT. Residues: CASSLGAGGTDTQYF.

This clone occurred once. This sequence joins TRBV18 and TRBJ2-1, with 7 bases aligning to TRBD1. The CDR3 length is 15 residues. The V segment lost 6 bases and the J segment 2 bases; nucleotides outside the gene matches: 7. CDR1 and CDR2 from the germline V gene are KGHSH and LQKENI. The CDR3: CASSLGTAPYNEQFF. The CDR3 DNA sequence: TGTGCCAGCTCCCTCGGGACAGCGCCCTACAATGAGCAGTTCTTC.

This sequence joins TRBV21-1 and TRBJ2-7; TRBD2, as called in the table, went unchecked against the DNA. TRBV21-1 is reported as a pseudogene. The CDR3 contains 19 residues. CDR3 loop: CASSKDRRTSGRPSYEQYF. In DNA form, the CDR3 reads TGTGCCAGCAGCAAAGATAGGAGGACTAGCGGGAGGCCATCCTACGAGCAGTACTTC.

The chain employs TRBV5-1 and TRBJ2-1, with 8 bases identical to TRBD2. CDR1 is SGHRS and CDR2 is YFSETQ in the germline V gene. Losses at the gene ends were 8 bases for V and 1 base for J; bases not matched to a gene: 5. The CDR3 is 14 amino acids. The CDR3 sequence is CASSGMASYNEQFF. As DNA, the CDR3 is TGCGCCAGTAGCGGGATGGCTTCCTACAATGAGCAGTTCTTC.

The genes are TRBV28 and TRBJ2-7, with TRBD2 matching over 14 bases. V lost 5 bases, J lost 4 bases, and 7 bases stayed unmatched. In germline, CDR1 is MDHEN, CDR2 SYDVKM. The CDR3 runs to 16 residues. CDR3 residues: CASSIPGTSGSYEQYF. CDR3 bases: TGTGCCAGCAGTATCCCCGGGACTAGCGGGAGTTACGAGCAGTACTTC.

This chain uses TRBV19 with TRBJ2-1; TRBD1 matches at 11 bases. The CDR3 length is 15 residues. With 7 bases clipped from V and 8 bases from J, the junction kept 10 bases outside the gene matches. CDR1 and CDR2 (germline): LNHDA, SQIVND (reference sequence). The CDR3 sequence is CASTDGQGARDEQFF. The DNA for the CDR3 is TGTGCCAGTACCGACGGACAGGGGGCACGGGATGAGCAGTTCTTC.

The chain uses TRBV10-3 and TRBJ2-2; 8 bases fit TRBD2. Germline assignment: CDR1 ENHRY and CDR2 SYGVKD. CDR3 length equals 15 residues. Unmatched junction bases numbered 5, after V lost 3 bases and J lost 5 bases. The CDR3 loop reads CAISDGRAATGELFF. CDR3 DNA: TGTGCCATCAGTGACGGGAGGGCCGCAACCGGGGAGCTGTTTTTT.

CDR3 DNA sequence: TGTGCCAGCAGCAGTTCAGCCAACTATGGCTACACCTTC. Residues: CASSSSANYGYTF. This chain links TRBV6-1 with TRBJ1-2; D is uncertain. This CDR3 contains 13 residues. Per the germline V gene, CDR1 is MNHNS and CDR2 is SASEGT. V lost 6 bases and J 2 bases, leaving 10 bases between the germline ends.

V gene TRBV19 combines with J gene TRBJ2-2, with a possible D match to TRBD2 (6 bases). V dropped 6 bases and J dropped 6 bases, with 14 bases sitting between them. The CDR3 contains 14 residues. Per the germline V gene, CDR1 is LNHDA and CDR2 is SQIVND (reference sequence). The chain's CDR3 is CASSRLGYSGELFF. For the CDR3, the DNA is TGTGCCAGTAGCCGACTAGGATACTCCGGGGAGCTGTTTTTT.

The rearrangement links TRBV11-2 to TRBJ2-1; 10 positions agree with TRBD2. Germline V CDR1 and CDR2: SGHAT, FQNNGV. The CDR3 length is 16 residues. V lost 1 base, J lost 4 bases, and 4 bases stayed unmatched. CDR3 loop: CASSLAPSGSYNEQFF. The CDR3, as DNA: TGTGCCAGCAGCTTAGCCCCTAGCGGGAGTTACAATGAGCAGTTCTTC.

CDR3 amino acids: CASSPLLARYNEQFF. In DNA form, the CDR3 reads TGTGCCAGTAGCCCCCTACTAGCGCGGTACAATGAGCAGTTCTTC. V gene TRBV19 combines with J gene TRBJ2-1; TRBD2 aligns across 7 bases. The CDR3 is made up of 15 amino acids. Trimming removed 6 bases from V and 4 bases from J; junction bases left unmatched: 9. The V gene's germline CDR1 is LNHDA and CDR2 SQIVND (reference sequence).

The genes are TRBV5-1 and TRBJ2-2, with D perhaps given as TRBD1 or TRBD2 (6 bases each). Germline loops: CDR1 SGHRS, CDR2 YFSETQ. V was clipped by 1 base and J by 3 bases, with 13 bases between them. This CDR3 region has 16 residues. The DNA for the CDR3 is TGCGCCAGCAGCTTGCTCCCGGGGGCGGACACCGGGGAGCTGTTTTTT. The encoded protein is CASSLLPGADTGELFF.

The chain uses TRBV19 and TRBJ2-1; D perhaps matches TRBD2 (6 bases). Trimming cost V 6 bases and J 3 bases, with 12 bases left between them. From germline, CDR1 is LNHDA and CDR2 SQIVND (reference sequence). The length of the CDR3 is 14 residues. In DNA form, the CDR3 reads TGTGCCAGTAGAGGCGGGATAGTCTACAATGAGCAGTTCTTC. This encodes CASRGGIVYNEQFF.

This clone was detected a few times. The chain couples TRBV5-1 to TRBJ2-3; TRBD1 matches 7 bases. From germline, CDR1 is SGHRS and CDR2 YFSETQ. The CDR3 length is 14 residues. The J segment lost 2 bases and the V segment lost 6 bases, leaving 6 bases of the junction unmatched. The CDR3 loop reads CASTEQGYTDTQYF. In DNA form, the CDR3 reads TGCGCCAGCACCGAACAGGGGTACACAGATACGCAGTATTTT.

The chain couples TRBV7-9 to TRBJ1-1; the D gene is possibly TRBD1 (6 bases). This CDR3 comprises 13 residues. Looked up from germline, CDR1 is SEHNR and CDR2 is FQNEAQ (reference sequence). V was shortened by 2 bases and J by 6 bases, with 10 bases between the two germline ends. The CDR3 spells CASSLRGGSEAFF. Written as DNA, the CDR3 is TGTGCCAGCAGCTTAAGGGGGGGATCTGAAGCTTTCTTT.

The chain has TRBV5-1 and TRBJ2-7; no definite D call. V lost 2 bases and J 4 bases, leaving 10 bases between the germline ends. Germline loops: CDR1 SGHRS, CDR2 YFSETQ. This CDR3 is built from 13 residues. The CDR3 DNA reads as TGCGCCAGCAGCTTTGGACGAACATACGAGCAGTACTTC. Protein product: CASSFGRTYEQYF.

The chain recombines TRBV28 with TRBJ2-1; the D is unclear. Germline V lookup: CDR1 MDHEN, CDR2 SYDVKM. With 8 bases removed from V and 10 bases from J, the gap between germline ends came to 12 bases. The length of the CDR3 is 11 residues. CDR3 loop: CASATPLEQFF. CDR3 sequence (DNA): TGTGCCAGCGCGACTCCCCTAGAGCAGTTCTTC.

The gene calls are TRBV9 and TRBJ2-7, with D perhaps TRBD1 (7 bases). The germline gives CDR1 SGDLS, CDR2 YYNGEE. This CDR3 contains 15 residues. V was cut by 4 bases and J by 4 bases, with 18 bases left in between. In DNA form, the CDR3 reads TGTGCCAGCAGCCCAAGACAGGGCGGGGAGTACGAGCAGTACTTC. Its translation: CASSPRQGGEYEQYF.

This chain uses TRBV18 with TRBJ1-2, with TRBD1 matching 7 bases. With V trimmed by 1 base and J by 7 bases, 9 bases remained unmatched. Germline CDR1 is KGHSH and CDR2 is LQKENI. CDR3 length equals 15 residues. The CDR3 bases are TGTGCCAGCTCACCACTGACAGGGTATGACTCTGGCTACACCTTC. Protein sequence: CASSPLTGYDSGYTF.

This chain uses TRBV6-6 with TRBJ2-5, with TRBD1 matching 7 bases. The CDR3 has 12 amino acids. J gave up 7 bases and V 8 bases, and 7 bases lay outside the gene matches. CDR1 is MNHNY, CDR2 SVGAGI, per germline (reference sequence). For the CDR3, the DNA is TGTGCCAGCGCCGAATCAGGGGGGACCCAGTACTTC. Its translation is CASAESGGTQYF.

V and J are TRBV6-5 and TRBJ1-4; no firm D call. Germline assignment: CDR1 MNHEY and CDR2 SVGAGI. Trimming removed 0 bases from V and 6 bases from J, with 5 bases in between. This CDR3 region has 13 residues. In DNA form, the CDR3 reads TGTGCCAGCAGTTACTCGAGGGATGAAAAACTGTTTTTT. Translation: CASSYSRDEKLFF.

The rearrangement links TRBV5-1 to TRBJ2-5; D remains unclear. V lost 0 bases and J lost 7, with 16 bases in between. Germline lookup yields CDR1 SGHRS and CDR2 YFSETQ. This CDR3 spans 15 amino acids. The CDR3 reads CASSLAEVTPRTQYF. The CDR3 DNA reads TGCGCCAGCAGCTTGGCCGAGGTAACGCCACGGACCCAGTACTTC.

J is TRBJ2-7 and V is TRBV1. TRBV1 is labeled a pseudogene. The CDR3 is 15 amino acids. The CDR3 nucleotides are TGCACCAGCAGCCAAGCTCCGGACCCTCGGTACGAGCAGTACTTC. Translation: CTSSQAPDPRYEQYF.

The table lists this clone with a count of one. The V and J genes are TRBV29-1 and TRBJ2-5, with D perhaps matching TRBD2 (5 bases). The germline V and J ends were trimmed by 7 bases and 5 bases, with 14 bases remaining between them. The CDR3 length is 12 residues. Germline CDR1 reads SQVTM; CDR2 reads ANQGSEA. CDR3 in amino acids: CSAAPPGETQYF. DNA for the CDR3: TGCAGCGCCGCGCCCCCGGGGGAGACCCAGTACTTC. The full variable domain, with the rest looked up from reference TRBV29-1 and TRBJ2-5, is SAVISQKPSRDICQRGTSLTIQCQVDSQVTMMFWYRQQPGQSLTLIATANQGSEATYESGFVIDKFPISRPNLTFSTLTVSNMSPEDSSIYLCSAAPPGETQYFGPGTRLLVL.

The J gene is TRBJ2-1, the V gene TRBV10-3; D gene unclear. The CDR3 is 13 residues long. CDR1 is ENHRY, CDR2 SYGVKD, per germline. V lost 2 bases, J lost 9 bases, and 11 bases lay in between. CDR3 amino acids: CAISEAQPGEQFF. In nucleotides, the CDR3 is TGTGCCATCAGTGAGGCCCAGCCGGGTGAGCAGTTCTTC.

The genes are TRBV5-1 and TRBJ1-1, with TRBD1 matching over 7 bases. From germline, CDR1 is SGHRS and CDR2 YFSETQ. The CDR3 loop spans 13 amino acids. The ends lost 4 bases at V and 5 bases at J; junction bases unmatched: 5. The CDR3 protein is CASSLQGRTEAFF. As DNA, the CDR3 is TGCGCCAGCAGCCTACAGGGGAGAACTGAAGCTTTCTTT. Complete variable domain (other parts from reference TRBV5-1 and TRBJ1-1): KAGVTQTPRYLIKTRGQQVTLSCSPISGHRSVSWYQQTPGQGLQFLFEYFSETQRNKGNFPGRFSGRQFSNSRSEMNVSTLELGDSALYLCASSLQGRTEAFFGQGTRLTVV.